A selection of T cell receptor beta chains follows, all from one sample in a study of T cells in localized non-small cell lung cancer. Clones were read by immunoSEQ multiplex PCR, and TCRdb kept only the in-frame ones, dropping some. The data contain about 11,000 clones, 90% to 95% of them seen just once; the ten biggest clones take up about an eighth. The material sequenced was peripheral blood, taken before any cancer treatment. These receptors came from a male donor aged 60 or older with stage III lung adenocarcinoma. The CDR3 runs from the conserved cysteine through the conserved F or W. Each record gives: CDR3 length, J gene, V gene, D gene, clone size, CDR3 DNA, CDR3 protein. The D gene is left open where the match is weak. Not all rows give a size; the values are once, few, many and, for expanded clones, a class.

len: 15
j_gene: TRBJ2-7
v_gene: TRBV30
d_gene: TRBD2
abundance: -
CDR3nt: TGTGCCTGGAGTGTACAGGGACTAGCGGGATCCGAGCAGTACTTC
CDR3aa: CAWSVQGLAGSEQYF

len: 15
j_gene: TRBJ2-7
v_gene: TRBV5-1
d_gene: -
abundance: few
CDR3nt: TGCGCCAGCAGCTTGGCCGGGGACTTGGCCTACGAGCAGTACTTC
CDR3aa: CASSLAGDLAYEQYF

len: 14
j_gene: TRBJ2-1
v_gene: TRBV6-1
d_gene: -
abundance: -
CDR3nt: TGTGCCAGCAGCCAACAGGGAACGAACGGTGAGCAGTTCTTC
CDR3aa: CASSQQGTNGEQFF

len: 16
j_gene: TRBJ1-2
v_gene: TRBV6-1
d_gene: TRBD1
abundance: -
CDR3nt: TGTGCCAGCAGTGTTTTTATCCGGGACAGTAACTATGGCTACACCTTC
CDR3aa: CASSVFIRDSNYGYTF

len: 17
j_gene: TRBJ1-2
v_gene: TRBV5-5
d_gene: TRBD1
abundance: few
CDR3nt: TGTGCCAGCAGCTTGGCGGTTGGGGACAGGGGGAACTATGGCTACACCTTC
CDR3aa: CASSLAVGDRGNYGYTF

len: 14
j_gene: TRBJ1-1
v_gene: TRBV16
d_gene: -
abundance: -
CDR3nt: TGTGCCAGCAGCCAATCAGGCGGGGAGGGGAAAGCTTTCTTT
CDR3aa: CASSQSGGEGKAFF

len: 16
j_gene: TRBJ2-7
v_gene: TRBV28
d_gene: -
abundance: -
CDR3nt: TGTGCCAGCAGTTGGGTTGCCTGGGAAGGCCTCTACGAGCAGTACTTC
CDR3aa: CASSWVAWEGLYEQYF

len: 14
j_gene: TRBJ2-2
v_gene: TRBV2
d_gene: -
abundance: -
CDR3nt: TGTGCCAGCAGTGTACTAGGGTCCGCCGGGGAGCTGTTTTTT
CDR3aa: CASSVLGSAGELFF

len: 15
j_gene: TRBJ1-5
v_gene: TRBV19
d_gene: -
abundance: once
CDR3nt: TGTGCCAGTAGTATCAGTTTAGGGGGTCGTCAGCCCCAGCATTTT
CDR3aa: CASSISLGGRQPQHF

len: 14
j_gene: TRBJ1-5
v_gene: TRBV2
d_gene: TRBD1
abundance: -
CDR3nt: TGTGCCAGCTCTGACGGACAGGGAGATCAGCCCCAGCATTTT
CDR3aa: CASSDGQGDQPQHF

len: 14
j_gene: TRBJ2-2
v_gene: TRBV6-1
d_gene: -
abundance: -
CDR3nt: TGTGCCAGCATACGCCCAGCGAACACCGGGGAGCTGTTTTTT
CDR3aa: CASIRPANTGELFF

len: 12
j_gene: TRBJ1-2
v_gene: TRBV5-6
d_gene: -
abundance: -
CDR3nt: TGTGCCAGCAGCACGGGGATGTATGGCTACACCTTC
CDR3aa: CASSTGMYGYTF

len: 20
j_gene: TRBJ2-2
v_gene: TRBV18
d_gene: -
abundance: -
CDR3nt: TGTGCCAGCTCACCTGTGGCGGTTCTGGGGACGGGAACTGGTTCCGGGGAGCTGTTTTTT
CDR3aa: CASSPVAVLGTGTGSGELFF

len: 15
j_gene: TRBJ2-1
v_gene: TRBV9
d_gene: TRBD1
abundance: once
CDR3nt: TGTGCCAGCAGCGCCACAGGGGACCTTTTAGATGAGCAGTTCTTC
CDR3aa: CASSATGDLLDEQFF

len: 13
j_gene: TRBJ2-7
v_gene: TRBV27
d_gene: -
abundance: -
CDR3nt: TGTGCCAGCAGTTTAGATCGGCAGCTCAAGCAGTACTTC
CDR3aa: CASSLDRQLKQYF

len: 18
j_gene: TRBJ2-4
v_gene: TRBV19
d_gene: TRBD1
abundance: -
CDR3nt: TGTGCCAGTAGTACCTCCCGGACAGGTTCTACGGCCAAAAACATTCAGTACTTC
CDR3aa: CASSTSRTGSTAKNIQYF

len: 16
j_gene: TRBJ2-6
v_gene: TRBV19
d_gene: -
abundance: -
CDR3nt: TGTGCCAGTAGCCGGACCCCCCTCTCTGGGGCCAACGTCCTGACTTTC
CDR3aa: CASSRTPLSGANVLTF

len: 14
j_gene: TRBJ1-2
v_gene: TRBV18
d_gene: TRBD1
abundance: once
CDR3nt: TGTGCCAGCTCCCAGACAGGGTCCGACTATGGCTACACCTTC
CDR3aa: CASSQTGSDYGYTF

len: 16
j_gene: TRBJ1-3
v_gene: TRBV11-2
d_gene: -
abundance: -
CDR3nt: TGTGCCAGCAGCCGAAATGGCCTTCACTCTGGAAACACCATATATTTT
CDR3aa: CASSRNGLHSGNTIYF

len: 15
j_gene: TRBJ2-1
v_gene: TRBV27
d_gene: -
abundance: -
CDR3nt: TGTGCCAGCAGTTCTTCTCCCGACAGTTACAATGAGCAGTTCTTC
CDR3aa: CASSSSPDSYNEQFF

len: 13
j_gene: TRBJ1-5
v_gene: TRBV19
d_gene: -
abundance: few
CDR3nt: TGTGCCAGTAGTAGGAGGGAAACTCAGCCCCAGCATTTT
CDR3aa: CASSRRETQPQHF

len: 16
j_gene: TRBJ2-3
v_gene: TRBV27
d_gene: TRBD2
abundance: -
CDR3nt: TGTGCCAGCAGTTTATCCTGGACTAGCGGGAGGGCCACCCAGTATTTT
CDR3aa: CASSLSWTSGRATQYF

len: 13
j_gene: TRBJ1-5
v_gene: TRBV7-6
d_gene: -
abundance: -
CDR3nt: TGTGCCAGCAGCTCAGGGACGAATCAGCCCCAGCATTTT
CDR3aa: CASSSGTNQPQHF

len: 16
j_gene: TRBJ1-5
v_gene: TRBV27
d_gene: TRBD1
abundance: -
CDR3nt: TGTGCCAGCAGACAGGGGGCGAATCGTAGCAATCAGCCCCAGCATTTT
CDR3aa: CASRQGANRSNQPQHF

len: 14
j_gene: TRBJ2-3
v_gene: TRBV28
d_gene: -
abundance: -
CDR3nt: TGTGCCAGCAGTTTAGCGACTAGCACAGATACGCAGTATTTT
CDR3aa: CASSLATSTDTQYF

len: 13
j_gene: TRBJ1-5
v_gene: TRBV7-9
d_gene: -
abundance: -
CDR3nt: TGTGCCAGCAGCTTGGAACGGGGTCAGCCCCAGCATTTT
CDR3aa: CASSLERGQPQHF

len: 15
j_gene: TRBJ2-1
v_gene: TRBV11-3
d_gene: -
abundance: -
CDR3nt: TGTGCCAGCAGCCACGAGGTGGGAGCGTACAATGAGCAGTTCTTC
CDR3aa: CASSHEVGAYNEQFF

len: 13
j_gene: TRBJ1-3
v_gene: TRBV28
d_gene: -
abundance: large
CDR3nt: TGTGCCAGCAGTGCATATAATGGAAACACCATATATTTT
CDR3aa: CASSAYNGNTIYF

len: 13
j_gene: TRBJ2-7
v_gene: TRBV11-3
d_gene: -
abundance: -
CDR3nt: TGTGCCAGAATAATTGGACAGACCTACGAGCAGTACTTC
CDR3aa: CARIIGQTYEQYF

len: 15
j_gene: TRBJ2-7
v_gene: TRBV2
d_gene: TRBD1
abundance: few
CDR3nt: TGTGCCAGCAGTGAATTGGCGGGACAGGTCTACGAGCAGTACTTC
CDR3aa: CASSELAGQVYEQYF

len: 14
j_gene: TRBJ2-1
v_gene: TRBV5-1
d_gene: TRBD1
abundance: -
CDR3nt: TGCGCCAGCAGCCCGCCGGGACAGTACAATGAGCAGTTCTTC
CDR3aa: CASSPPGQYNEQFF

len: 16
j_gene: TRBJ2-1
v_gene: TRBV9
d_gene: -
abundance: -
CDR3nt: TGTGCCAGCAGCGTCTCAGCACAGGGCTCCTACAATGAGCAGTTCTTC
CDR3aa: CASSVSAQGSYNEQFF

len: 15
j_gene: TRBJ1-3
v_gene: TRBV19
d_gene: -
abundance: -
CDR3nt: TGTGCCAGTAGTATAGGCGGGAGCTCTGGAAACACCATATATTTT
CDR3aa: CASSIGGSSGNTIYF

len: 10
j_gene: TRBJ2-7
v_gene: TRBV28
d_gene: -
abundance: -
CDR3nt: TGTGCCAGCAGTACCTACGAGCAGTACTTC
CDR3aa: CASSTYEQYF

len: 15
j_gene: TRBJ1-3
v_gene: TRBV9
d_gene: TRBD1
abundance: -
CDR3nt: TGTGCCAGCAGCGTACAGGGACAGCCTGGAAACACCATATATTTT
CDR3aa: CASSVQGQPGNTIYF

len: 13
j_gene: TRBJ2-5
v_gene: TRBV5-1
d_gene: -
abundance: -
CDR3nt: TGCGCCAGCTTTAATAGCTTGTTAGAGACCCAGTACTTC
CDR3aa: CASFNSLLETQYF

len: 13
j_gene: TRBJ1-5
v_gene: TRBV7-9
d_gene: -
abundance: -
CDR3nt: TGTGCCAGCAGCTTGCAACAGGGCCAGCCCCAGCATTTT
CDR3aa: CASSLQQGQPQHF

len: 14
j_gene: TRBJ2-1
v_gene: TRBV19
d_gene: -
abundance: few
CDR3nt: TGTGCCAGTAGTTCTCAACAGATCTACAATGAGCAGTTCTTC
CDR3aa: CASSSQQIYNEQFF

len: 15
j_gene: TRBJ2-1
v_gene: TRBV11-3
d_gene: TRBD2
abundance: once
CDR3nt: TGTGCCAGCAGCAGGGGTAGCGGGATCTACAATGAGCAGTTCTTC
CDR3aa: CASSRGSGIYNEQFF

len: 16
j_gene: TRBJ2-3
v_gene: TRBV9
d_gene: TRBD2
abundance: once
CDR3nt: TGTGCCAGCAGCGTAGGACTAGCGCGTAGCACAGATACGCAGTATTTT
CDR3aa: CASSVGLARSTDTQYF

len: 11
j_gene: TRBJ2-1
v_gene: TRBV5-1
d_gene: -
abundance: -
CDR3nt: TGCGCCAGCAGCTTGGGGCAGGGGCGGTTCTTC
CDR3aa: CASSLGQGRFF

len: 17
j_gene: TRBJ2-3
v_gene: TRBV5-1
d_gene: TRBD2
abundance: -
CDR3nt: TGCGCCAGCAGCACTGGACTAGCGGGAGGGCCCGTAGATACGCAGTATTTT
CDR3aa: CASSTGLAGGPVDTQYF

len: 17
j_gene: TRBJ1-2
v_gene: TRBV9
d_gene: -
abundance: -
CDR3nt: TGTGCCAGCACGCGGGGGGCCAGTATCAAGTCCGCCAATGGCTACACCTTC
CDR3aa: CASTRGASIKSANGYTF

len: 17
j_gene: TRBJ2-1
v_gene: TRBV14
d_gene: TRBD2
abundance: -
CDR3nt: TGTGCCAGCAGCCAAGTGCGTGCGGGAGGCTCCTACAATGAGCAGTTCTTC
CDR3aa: CASSQVRAGGSYNEQFF

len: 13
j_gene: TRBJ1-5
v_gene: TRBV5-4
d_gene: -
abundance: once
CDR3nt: TGTGCCAGCAGCCTCGACCGAAATCAGCCCCAGCATTTT
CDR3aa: CASSLDRNQPQHF